The clone carrying this TCR beta chain was found once. The antigen is not known. This specimen comes from a study of beta chain features in type 1 diabetes. Study findings and constraints: Type 1 diabetes patients had fewer VDJ junction insertions and more deletions. The influence of HLA type on TCRB rearrangement stayed undetermined.

Stem cell-like memory, regulatory, central memory and naive CD4+ cells were sorted via CD45RO/CCR7/CD25/CD127/CD95/CD27. Expressed TCRB transcripts were sequenced, since all the RNA that had been isolated was reverse transcribed. Some clones are missing from TCRdb's copy, which holds only in-frame ones; the method was immunoSEQ multiplex PCR. Of about 42,000 clones in the sample, roughly 50% were seen once. The germline V gene has CDR1 SGHRS and CDR2 YFSETQ. CDR3 length: 15 residues. Trimming at V came to 0 bases and at J to 4 bases, leaving 4 bases not matched to a gene. This clonotype was obtained from a woman between 25 and 40 years old in good health. Material: stem cell memory CD4+ T cells from blood. This sequence joins TRBV5-1 and TRBJ2-5, with 9 bases fitting TRBD1. Written as DNA, the CDR3 is TGCGCCAGCAGCTTGGGACAGGGGGATGGAGAGACCCAGTACTTC. It is translated as CASSLGQGDGETQYF.